Listed below are T cell receptor beta chains from one sample, sequenced in a study of shared clonotypes between healthy human individuals. The table came from immunoSEQ multiplex PCR; TCRdb's copy has only in-frame clones and leaves some out. Among approximately 740,000 clones listed, about 74% were seen once. Input material: memory CD4+ T cells sorted from blood. All receptors come from a woman in her 30s in good health. Both conserved end residues are part of each CDR3. D genes are given only for firm matches. Clone size appears in some rows only: once, few, many, or a class for an expanded clone.

CDR3aa: CATRAPEGGYEQYF
CDR3nt: TGTGCCACCCGGGCCCCGGAGGGAGGATACGAGCAGTACTTC
d_gene: -
j_gene: TRBJ2-7
abundance: -
v_gene: TRBV10-3

CDR3aa: CASSLKRAPQGTEAFF
CDR3nt: TGTGCCAGCAGTTTAAAAAGGGCTCCTCAGGGCACTGAAGCTTTCTTT
d_gene: -
j_gene: TRBJ1-1
abundance: -
v_gene: TRBV27

CDR3aa: CASSFDRYEQYF
CDR3nt: TGTGCCAGCAGTTTCGACAGGTACGAGCAGTACTTC
d_gene: -
j_gene: TRBJ2-7
abundance: -
v_gene: TRBV28

CDR3aa: CASSFLGTGELSDEQYF
CDR3nt: TGTGCCAGCAGTTTTTTAGGGACAGGGGAGTTATCTGACGAGCAGTACTTC
d_gene: TRBD1
j_gene: TRBJ2-7
abundance: many
v_gene: TRBV28

CDR3aa: CASSITGTSFGEQFF
CDR3nt: TGTGCCAGCAGTATTACCGGGACTAGCTTCGGTGAGCAGTTCTTC
d_gene: TRBD2
j_gene: TRBJ2-1
abundance: -
v_gene: TRBV28

CDR3aa: CASGYTDTQYF
CDR3nt: TGTGCCAGCGGCTACACAGATACGCAGTATTTT
d_gene: -
j_gene: TRBJ2-3
abundance: -
v_gene: TRBV28

CDR3aa: CASSVDTQYF
CDR3nt: TGTGCCAGCAGCGTAGATACGCAGTATTTT
d_gene: -
j_gene: TRBJ2-3
abundance: -
v_gene: TRBV11-2

CDR3aa: CASSGEYEQYF
CDR3nt: TGCGCCAGCAGCGGGGAATACGAGCAGTACTTC
d_gene: -
j_gene: TRBJ2-7
abundance: few
v_gene: TRBV5-1

CDR3aa: CASSGLRDKNYGYTF
CDR3nt: TGTGCCAGTAGTGGACTCCGGGACAAGAACTATGGCTACACCTTC
d_gene: -
j_gene: TRBJ1-2
abundance: -
v_gene: TRBV19

CDR3aa: CASSQGHEQYF
CDR3nt: TGTGCCAGCAGTCAAGGCCACGAGCAGTACTTC
d_gene: -
j_gene: TRBJ2-7
abundance: -
v_gene: TRBV6-1

CDR3aa: CASSSLGRSSYEQYF
CDR3nt: TGCGCCAGCAGCAGTCTCGGGAGGAGCTCCTACGAGCAGTACTTC
d_gene: TRBD2
j_gene: TRBJ2-7
abundance: -
v_gene: TRBV5-1

CDR3aa: CASRTGNSNQPQHF
CDR3nt: TGTGCCAGTCGGACGGGGAATAGCAATCAGCCCCAGCATTTT
d_gene: -
j_gene: TRBJ1-5
abundance: -
v_gene: TRBV6-1

CDR3aa: CASSLGTLSNIQYF
CDR3nt: TGCGCCAGCAGCTTGGGGACCCTGTCCAACATTCAGTACTTC
d_gene: -
j_gene: TRBJ2-4
abundance: -
v_gene: TRBV5-1

CDR3aa: CARGSTNYGYTF
CDR3nt: TGTGCCCGAGGGAGTACTAACTATGGCTACACCTTC
d_gene: -
j_gene: TRBJ1-2
abundance: -
v_gene: TRBV2

CDR3aa: CASSSSGGTNTGELFF
CDR3nt: TGTGCCAGCAGCAGTAGCGGGGGCACGAACACCGGGGAGCTGTTTTTT
d_gene: TRBD2
j_gene: TRBJ2-2
abundance: -
v_gene: TRBV5-5

CDR3aa: CASSEGYEQYF
CDR3nt: TGTGCCAGCAGCGAGGGCTACGAGCAGTACTTC
d_gene: -
j_gene: TRBJ2-7
abundance: -
v_gene: TRBV28

CDR3aa: CASSAEASGYTF
CDR3nt: TGTGCCAGCAGTGCCGAGGCCTCTGGCTACACCTTC
d_gene: -
j_gene: TRBJ1-2
abundance: many
v_gene: TRBV11-2

CDR3aa: CASSEYRRTTSGANVLTF
CDR3nt: TGTGCCAGCAGTGAATATCGGCGCACCACCTCTGGGGCCAACGTCCTGACTTTC
d_gene: -
j_gene: TRBJ2-6
abundance: once
v_gene: TRBV6-1

CDR3aa: CASSWMGTSGRETQYF
CDR3nt: TGCGCCAGCAGCTGGATGGGGACTAGCGGGAGAGAGACCCAGTACTTC
d_gene: TRBD2
j_gene: TRBJ2-5
abundance: -
v_gene: TRBV5-1

CDR3aa: CASSLVLASSYNEQFF
CDR3nt: TGTGCCAGCAGCTTAGTGCTGGCTAGCTCCTACAATGAGCAGTTCTTC
d_gene: -
j_gene: TRBJ2-1
abundance: -
v_gene: TRBV11-2

CDR3aa: CAWSKNINYEQYF
CDR3nt: TGTGCCTGGAGTAAGAATATCAACTACGAGCAGTACTTC
d_gene: -
j_gene: TRBJ2-7
abundance: -
v_gene: TRBV30

CDR3aa: CASSEAVGLAGGETQYF
CDR3nt: TGTGCCAGCAGTGAAGCGGTGGGACTAGCGGGAGGAGAGACCCAGTACTTC
d_gene: TRBD2
j_gene: TRBJ2-5
abundance: -
v_gene: TRBV6-1

CDR3aa: CASSFGGNQPQHF
CDR3nt: TGCGCCAGCAGCTTCGGCGGCAATCAGCCCCAGCATTTT
d_gene: -
j_gene: TRBJ1-5
abundance: -
v_gene: TRBV5-1

CDR3aa: CATSRGTGTLYEQYF
CDR3nt: TGTGCCACCAGCAGGGGAACCGGGACCCTCTACGAGCAGTACTTC
d_gene: -
j_gene: TRBJ2-7
abundance: few
v_gene: TRBV15

CDR3aa: CASSPPWAGTEAFF
CDR3nt: TGCGCCAGCAGCCCCCCGTGGGCCGGCACTGAAGCTTTCTTT
d_gene: -
j_gene: TRBJ1-1
abundance: -
v_gene: TRBV5-1

CDR3aa: CASREVGQGIHEQYF
CDR3nt: TGTGCCAGCCGGGAAGTAGGACAGGGAATCCACGAGCAGTACTTC
d_gene: TRBD1
j_gene: TRBJ2-7
abundance: -
v_gene: TRBV5-8

CDR3aa: CASSIVAGGTQETQYF
CDR3nt: TGTGCCAGCAGTATCGTCGCGGGAGGGACACAAGAGACCCAGTACTTC
d_gene: TRBD2
j_gene: TRBJ2-5
abundance: -
v_gene: TRBV28

CDR3aa: CASSLFGQSRNQPQHF
CDR3nt: TGTGCCAGCAGTCTGTTCGGCCAGAGCCGCAATCAGCCCCAGCATTTT
d_gene: -
j_gene: TRBJ1-5
abundance: -
v_gene: TRBV6-6

CDR3aa: CASSYRGGGEQYF
CDR3nt: TGTGCCAGCAGTTACAGGGGCGGTGGGGAGCAGTACTTC
d_gene: TRBD1
j_gene: TRBJ2-7
abundance: few
v_gene: TRBV2

CDR3aa: CASSYSPDGYNEQFF
CDR3nt: TGTGCCAGCAGTTATTCACCCGACGGATACAATGAGCAGTTCTTC
d_gene: -
j_gene: TRBJ2-1
abundance: many
v_gene: TRBV6-5

CDR3aa: CASSKTSSSYEQYF
CDR3nt: TGTGCCAGCTCAAAGACTTCTAGCTCCTACGAGCAGTACTTC
d_gene: -
j_gene: TRBJ2-7
abundance: -
v_gene: TRBV18

CDR3aa: CASSVAGPYEQYF
CDR3nt: TGTGCCAGCAGCGTAGCGGGACCGTACGAGCAGTACTTC
d_gene: TRBD2
j_gene: TRBJ2-7
abundance: -
v_gene: TRBV2

CDR3aa: CASRKLAGQGGEQFF
CDR3nt: TGTGCCAGCCGGAAACTAGCGGGGCAAGGCGGGGAGCAGTTCTTC
d_gene: TRBD2
j_gene: TRBJ2-1
abundance: -
v_gene: TRBV6-1

CDR3aa: CASSHHRDRETQYF
CDR3nt: TGTGCCAGCAGCCACCACCGGGACAGGGAGACCCAGTACTTC
d_gene: TRBD1
j_gene: TRBJ2-5
abundance: -
v_gene: TRBV5-4

CDR3aa: CASSMGGRGGNEQYF
CDR3nt: TGTGCCAGTAGTATGGGAGGGAGAGGGGGCAACGAGCAGTACTTC
d_gene: -
j_gene: TRBJ2-7
abundance: few
v_gene: TRBV19

CDR3aa: CASRGDEGRVREQYF
CDR3nt: TGTGCCAGCAGGGGAGACGAGGGGCGAGTAAGGGAGCAGTACTTC
d_gene: -
j_gene: TRBJ2-7
abundance: -
v_gene: TRBV6-1

CDR3aa: CAITNRVWGTEAFF
CDR3nt: TGTGCCATCACAAACAGGGTATGGGGCACTGAAGCTTTCTTT
d_gene: -
j_gene: TRBJ1-1
abundance: few
v_gene: TRBV19

CDR3aa: CASSQGGLLNEQFF
CDR3nt: TGTGCCAGCAGCCAGGGAGGCTTACTCAATGAGCAGTTCTTC
d_gene: -
j_gene: TRBJ2-1
abundance: -
v_gene: TRBV27

CDR3aa: CASSLGQQLVAFF
CDR3nt: TGTGCCAGCAGTTTAGGACAACAATTGGTAGCTTTCTTT
d_gene: -
j_gene: TRBJ1-1
abundance: many
v_gene: TRBV28

CDR3aa: CASSKGSRLTNTQYF
CDR3nt: TGTGCCAGCAGCAAAGGTAGCAGATTAACAAATACGCAGTATTTT
d_gene: -
j_gene: TRBJ2-3
abundance: once
v_gene: TRBV14

CDR3aa: CASTQLTGELFF
CDR3nt: TGTGCCAGTACACAATTAACCGGGGAGCTGTTTTTT
d_gene: -
j_gene: TRBJ2-2
abundance: -
v_gene: TRBV6-6

CDR3aa: CASSLTGSLQTQYF
CDR3nt: TGTGCCAGCAGCTTAACAGGGTCTTTGCAGACCCAGTACTTC
d_gene: -
j_gene: TRBJ2-5
abundance: -
v_gene: TRBV5-4

CDR3aa: CASSSGTERFANTGELFF
CDR3nt: TGCGCCAGCAGCTCCGGGACAGAACGATTCGCGAACACCGGGGAGCTGTTTTTT
d_gene: TRBD1
j_gene: TRBJ2-2
abundance: -
v_gene: TRBV5-1

CDR3aa: CASRSSGVLGWGLIYEQYF
CDR3nt: TGTGCCAGCAGGAGTAGCGGGGTGTTGGGGTGGGGTCTCATCTACGAGCAGTACTTC
d_gene: TRBD2
j_gene: TRBJ2-7
abundance: few
v_gene: TRBV27

CDR3aa: CASKVTGTGKAFF
CDR3nt: TGCGCCAGCAAAGTCACCGGGACAGGGAAAGCTTTCTTT
d_gene: TRBD1
j_gene: TRBJ1-1
abundance: -
v_gene: TRBV5-1

CDR3aa: CASSYQGGAYEQYF
CDR3nt: TGTGCCAGCAGTTACCAGGGGGGGGCCTACGAGCAGTACTTC
d_gene: -
j_gene: TRBJ2-7
abundance: -
v_gene: TRBV6-6

CDR3aa: CASRQTGKGQTQYF
CDR3nt: TGTGCCAGCAGGCAGACAGGGAAAGGACAGACCCAGTACTTC
d_gene: TRBD1
j_gene: TRBJ2-5
abundance: once
v_gene: TRBV2

CDR3aa: CASRGLAGEQFF
CDR3nt: TGTGCCAGCAGGGGACTAGCGGGGGAGCAGTTCTTC
d_gene: TRBD2
j_gene: TRBJ2-1
abundance: few
v_gene: TRBV7-6

CDR3aa: CASQSGAWGGEQYF
CDR3nt: TGTGCCAGCCAATCGGGAGCTTGGGGAGGAGAGCAGTACTTC
d_gene: -
j_gene: TRBJ2-7
abundance: -
v_gene: TRBV2

CDR3aa: CASSAPPGAVETQYF
CDR3nt: TGTGCCAGCAGTGCCCCCCCGGGGGCTGTGGAGACCCAGTACTTC
d_gene: -
j_gene: TRBJ2-5
abundance: -
v_gene: TRBV6-1

CDR3aa: CASSSRLAIGELFF
CDR3nt: TGTGCCAGCAGCTCCCGTTTGGCTATCGGGGAGCTGTTTTTT
d_gene: -
j_gene: TRBJ2-2
abundance: -
v_gene: TRBV9

CDR3aa: CASSLADTGGPEEQYF
CDR3nt: TGTGCCAGCAGCTTAGCGGATACGGGAGGGCCAGAGGAGCAGTACTTC
d_gene: TRBD2
j_gene: TRBJ2-7
abundance: -
v_gene: TRBV7-2